The 18 T cell receptor beta chains given below trace back to one sample, sequenced in a study of OX40 agonist ivuxolimab in advanced cancers. Here immunoSEQ multiplex PCR was the method, and the copy in TCRdb shows in-frame clones only, minus some. The sample lists 75,000 to 100,000 clones; 90% were seen once. The sequencing used CD4+ or CD8+ T cells sorted from blood, collected in a trial of the OX40 agonist ivuxolimab. The receptors were gathered from an adult with an advanced solid tumor such as melanoma, head and neck, liver or kidney cancer.

The rearrangement links TRBV28 to TRBJ1-4, with D tentatively TRBD1 (6 bases). Germline V gene sequence: CDR1 MDHEN, CDR2 SYDVKM. The CDR3 is 14 residues long. V shed 5 bases and J shed 8 bases, with 15 bases lying between them. The CDR3 region is CASSPQGRREKLFF. CDR3 bases: TGTGCCAGCAGTCCACAGGGACGACGGGAAAAACTGTTTTTT. Full variable domain (missing parts from reference TRBV28 and TRBJ1-4): DVKVTQSSRYLVKRTGEKVFLECVQDMDHENMFWYRQDPGLGLRLIYFSYDVKMKEKGDIPEGYSVSREKKERFSLILESASTNQTSMYLCASSPQGRREKLFFGSGTQLSVL.

This sequence joins TRBV19 and TRBJ2-7; no firm D call. CDR3 length equals 14 residues. The germline CDR1 and CDR2 sequences are LNHDA and SQIVND (reference sequence). The germline V and J ends were trimmed by 1 base and 2 bases, with 9 bases remaining between them. The CDR3, as DNA: TGTGCCAGTAGTATAGGGCTACCTACCTACGAGCAGTACTTC. Protein sequence: CASSIGLPTYEQYF.

This clone was detected once. V usage is TRBV28 and J usage is TRBJ2-3; possible D gene TRBD1, 5 bases. CDR1 is MDHEN and CDR2 is SYDVKM in the germline V gene. V was cut by 4 bases and J by 5 bases, with 19 bases left in between. The CDR3 is made up of 16 amino acids. The CDR3 loop reads CASSSPSFGAGDTQYF. In DNA, the CDR3 is TGTGCCAGCAGTTCACCCTCTTTTGGGGCTGGAGATACGCAGTATTTT.

The chain couples TRBV5-1 to TRBJ1-1, with no clear D. The ends were cut back, 0 bases at V and 0 bases at J, with 9 bases in the middle. The germline CDR1 and CDR2 sequences are SGHRS and YFSETQ. CDR3 size: 15 residues. The CDR3 sequence: CASSLAPGLNTEAFF. The CDR3 bases are TGCGCCAGCAGCTTGGCCCCGGGGTTGAACACTGAAGCTTTCTTT.

This clone was seen only once. V usage is TRBV10-3 and J usage is TRBJ1-4, with no clear D. This CDR3 region has 12 residues. The germline gives CDR1 ENHRY, CDR2 SYGVKD. The V end lost 2 bases, the J end lost 8 bases, and 6 bases lay between the germline ends. CDR3 DNA: TGTGCCATCAGTGAGGAAGGCGAAAAACTGTTTTTT. Translated: CAISEEGEKLFF.

V is TRBV21-1 and J is TRBJ2-2. TRBV21-1 counts as a pseudogene. This CDR3 has 18 residues. For the CDR3, the DNA is TGTGCCAGCAGCAAAGGGATTTTAAGCCCCCCGGACACCGGGGAGCTGTTTTTT. It codes for CASSKGILSPPDTGELFF.

The V and J genes are TRBV4-3 and TRBJ2-3; a possible D gene is TRBD1 (6 bases). The ends were cut back, 0 bases at V and 0 bases at J, with 10 bases in the middle. The V gene's germline CDR1 is LGHNA and CDR2 YSLEER. The CDR3 runs to 16 residues. In DNA form, the CDR3 reads TGCGCCAGCAGCCAAGAATTACAGGGAAGCACAGATACGCAGTATTTT. It specifies CASSQELQGSTDTQYF.

The chain combines TRBV27 with TRBJ1-1, with TRBD1 matching 9 bases. Trimming at V came to 5 bases and at J to 7 bases, leaving 8 bases not matched to a gene. The CDR3 contains 14 residues. In germline, CDR1 is MNHEY, CDR2 SMNVEV (reference sequence). The CDR3 region is CASSPNRGRGEAFF. CDR3 DNA: TGTGCCAGCAGTCCGAACAGGGGGCGGGGTGAAGCTTTCTTT.

The chain uses TRBV28 and TRBJ1-1; TRBD1 might be the D (5 bases). This CDR3 spans 16 amino acids. The V gene's germline CDR1 is MDHEN and CDR2 SYDVKM. V was shortened by 6 bases and J by 0 bases, with 17 bases between the two germline ends. The CDR3 is CASRSPLGGMNTEAFF. The DNA for the CDR3 is TGTGCCAGCAGATCTCCTCTGGGGGGTATGAACACTGAAGCTTTCTTT.

The gene calls are TRBV15 and TRBJ1-4; D uncertain. CDR3 size: 15 residues. Trimming took off 2 bases at V and 3 bases at J, with 10 bases between the two ends. Germline CDR1 and CDR2: LNHNV and YYDKDF (reference sequence). CDR3 coding DNA: TGTGCCACCAGCAGATCAATCGGGGCTAATGAAAAACTGTTTTTT. It specifies CATSRSIGANEKLFF.

The chain links TRBV5-1 to TRBJ2-1; TRBD2 matches 10 bases. J was trimmed by 6 bases and V by 4 bases; bases with no gene match: 13. The CDR3 spans 17 residues. The germline gives CDR1 SGHRS, CDR2 YFSETQ. The CDR3 sequence is CASSVKLAGFDLNEQFF. The CDR3 DNA is TGCGCCAGCAGCGTGAAACTAGCGGGGTTTGATCTCAATGAGCAGTTCTTC.

As DNA, the CDR3 is TGCGCCAGCAGCTTGATTCCGGGGTTCAACGAGCAGTACTTC. Translated: CASSLIPGFNEQYF. The rearrangement joins TRBV5-1 to TRBJ2-7; perhaps TRBD2 as D (5 bases). Trimming left V 1 base short and J 5 bases short, with 13 bases between. Germline assignment: CDR1 SGHRS and CDR2 YFSETQ. CDR3 length: 14 residues.

This chain connects TRBV10-3 to TRBJ1-5, with TRBD1 matching 9 bases. Germline CDR1 is ENHRY and CDR2 is SYGVKD. This CDR3 contains 18 residues. The V segment lost 5 bases and the J segment 3 bases; nucleotides outside the gene matches: 14. In nucleotides, the CDR3 is TGTGCCATCAGTCCTTCGATGGGGACAGGGAGCCACAATCAGCCCCAGCATTTT. Amino acids: CAISPSMGTGSHNQPQHF.

The rearrangement joins TRBV11-3 to TRBJ1-2; tentative D call: TRBD1 (6 bases). The CDR3 is 14 residues long. CDR1 and CDR2 from the germline V gene are SGHNT and YENEEA. Trimming left V 5 bases short and J 8 bases short, with 18 bases between. CDR3 bases: TGTGCCAGCAGCGTTTCCGGGACAAGGGTGGGCTACACCTTC. This codes for CASSVSGTRVGYTF.

J is TRBJ2-7 and V is TRBV5-1, with D unclear. The germline CDR1 and CDR2 sequences are SGHRS and YFSETQ. V lost 1 base and J lost 3, with 5 bases in between. There are 12 residues in the CDR3. The CDR3 nucleotides read TGCGCCAGCAGCTTGAACCTCTACGAGCAGTACTTC. As protein: CASSLNLYEQYF.

The chain carries TRBV9 and TRBJ2-7; tentatively, D is TRBD1 (5 bases). Germline lookup yields CDR1 SGDLS and CDR2 YYNGEE. V was pared by 4 bases and J by 3 bases, with 14 bases between. CDR3 length: 14 amino acids. This chain's CDR3 is CASSLTLDSYEQYF. The CDR3 nucleotides are TGTGCCAGCAGCCTCACCCTTGACAGCTACGAGCAGTACTTC.

Comment on this clone: The junction departs from germline at one end; a sequencing error may be responsible. This rearrangement joins TRBV7-2 to TRBJ1-1, with D possibly matching TRBD1 (5 bases). CDR1 is SGHTA, CDR2 FQGNSA, per germline. This CDR3 has 15 amino acids. CDR3 residues: CASSLLGGKNTEAFF. CDR3 bases: TGTGCCAGCAGCTTACTGGGGGGAAAGAACACTGAAGCCTTCTTT.

The V gene is TRBV14, the J gene TRBJ2-5; D unresolved. V gave up 0 bases and J gave up 2 bases, with 13 bases separating them. CDR3 size: 16 residues. In germline, CDR1 is SGHDN, CDR2 FVKESK. CDR3 loop: CASSQDSGFGQETQYF. CDR3 DNA sequence: TGTGCCAGCAGCCAAGATTCAGGTTTTGGACAAGAGACCCAGTACTTC.